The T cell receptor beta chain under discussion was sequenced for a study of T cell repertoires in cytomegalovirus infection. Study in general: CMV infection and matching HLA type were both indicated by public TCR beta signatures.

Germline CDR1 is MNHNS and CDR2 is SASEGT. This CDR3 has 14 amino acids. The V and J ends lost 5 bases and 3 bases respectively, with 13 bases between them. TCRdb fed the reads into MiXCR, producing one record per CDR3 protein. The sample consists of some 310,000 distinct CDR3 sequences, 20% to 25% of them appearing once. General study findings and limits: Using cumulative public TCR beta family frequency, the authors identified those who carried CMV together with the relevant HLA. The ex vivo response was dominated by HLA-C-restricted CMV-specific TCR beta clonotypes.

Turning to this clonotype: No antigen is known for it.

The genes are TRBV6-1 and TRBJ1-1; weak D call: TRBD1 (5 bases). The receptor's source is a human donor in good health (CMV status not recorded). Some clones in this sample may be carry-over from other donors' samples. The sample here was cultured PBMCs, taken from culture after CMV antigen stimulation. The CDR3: CASSSQGGYTEAFF. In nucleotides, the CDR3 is TGTGCCAGCAGTTCGCAGGGAGGGTACACTGAAGCTTTCTTT.